This T cell receptor (beta chain) emerged from a study of T cells after yellow fever vaccination (dated by TCRdb to between 2019 and 2020). Regarding the research as a whole: The SMART-Seq v4 Ultra Low Input RNA kit was used to prepare libraries from fractions with low cell numbers. To track T-cell clones before and after primary and booster YFV17D yellow fever vaccination, bulk TCR alpha and beta repertoires were sequenced longitudinally. Two healthy male donors, one aged 18 to 30 and one aged 30 to 40 years, made up the cohort. Blood was collected at multiple timepoints before and after primary and secondary immunization, and bulk PBMC replicates and cell subsets were isolated.

In the paper's terms, the treatment or condition label means: live attenuated yellow fever vaccine strain. At every blood-draw timepoint, two biological replicates of bulk PBMCs were collected. A standard Ficoll-Paque protocol was used to isolate PBMCs from peripheral blood. TriZol was used to extract RNA from bulk PBMCs, CD4 and CD8 fractions, and dextramer-positive and dextramer-negative fractions. TCR cDNA was synthesized by 5'RACE template switching, through which a universal primer site and unique molecular identifiers were introduced. cDNA synthesis was primed from both the TCR alpha and TCR beta constant segments. Library amplification used two PCR steps, and the second PCR step added sample barcodes and sequencing adapters. Sequencing of libraries was performed on Illumina HiSeq 2500 (2x100 bp) or NovaSeq (2x150 bp). Per the original workflow: Demultiplexing of reads and collapsing into UMI consensus sequences were performed with MIGEC, and V(D)J alignment was carried out with MiXCR. Using edgeR on replicate PBMC samples, clonotypes were called vaccine-responding if FDR was below 0.01 and the log2 fold change was above 5 up to day 15. Bulk clonotypes were assigned CD4 or CD8 identity according to which sequenced CD4 or CD8 repertoire held them at higher abundance. TCRdb handled the public reads itself, with Q25 trimming in fastp and clone calling in MiXCR, and kept productive beta chains. Rows are combined by CDR3 protein, so each entry shows the most common genes and DNA. Here the V and J calls rest on TCRdb's processing, not on the authors' analysis. This sample lists roughly 500,000 distinct CDR3 sequences; about 19% were detected once. The ten biggest clones cover around an eighth of the sample.

Inclusive of the bounding cysteine and phenylalanine, the CDR3 is 15 residues long. CDR3 DNA is the only sequence kept; it has 45 bases, read in frame from the first base. The germline V and J ends show losses of 0 bases and 5 bases respectively, and no gene match explains 5 bases of the junction. CDR1 SGHNT and CDR2 YYREEE were looked up in the germline V gene (reference sequence). This clonotype occurred a few times. The antigen this receptor binds is unknown. No much larger clone exists at a distance of one base, and base qualities are not known. On the study overall, not on this receptor specifically: The secondary T-cell response was found to be weaker but faster than the primary response, with a peak reached on day 5 rather than on day 15. Computational filtering was needed because FACS-sorted repertoires could contain abundant contaminating clonotypes from the bulk population. Only a couple of donors were included in the study, so the extent to which the findings can be generalized is limited. After the booster, most of the clones that had expanded following primary vaccination were detected again (roughly 96% of CD4 and around 88% of CD8), which suggests that memory was broadly maintained. A small share of clonotypes was detected in both CD4 and CD8 compartments, with the overlap likely arising from convergent recombination.

The source is a man younger than 45 who received the YFV17D yellow fever vaccine. The sample here was PBMCs, taken 15 days after the yellow fever booster vaccination. The chain is encoded by TRBV5-4 joined to TRBJ2-1, and TRBD2 aligns with 7 junction nucleotides. The DNA sequence follows: TGTGCCAGCAGCTTGGTGGGGACTACAAACAATGAGCAGTTCTTC. The resulting protein is CASSLVGTTNNEQFF.